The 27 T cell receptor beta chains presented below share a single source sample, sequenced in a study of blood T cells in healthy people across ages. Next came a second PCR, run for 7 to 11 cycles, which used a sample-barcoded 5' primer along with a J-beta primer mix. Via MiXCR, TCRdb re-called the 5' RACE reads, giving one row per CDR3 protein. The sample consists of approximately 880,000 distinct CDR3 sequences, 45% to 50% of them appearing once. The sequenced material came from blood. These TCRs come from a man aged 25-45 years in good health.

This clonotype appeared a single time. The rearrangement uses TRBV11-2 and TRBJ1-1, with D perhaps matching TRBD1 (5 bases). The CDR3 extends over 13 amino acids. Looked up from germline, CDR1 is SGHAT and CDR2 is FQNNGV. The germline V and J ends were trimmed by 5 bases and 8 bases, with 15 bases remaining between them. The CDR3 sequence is CASSVRGGLEAFF. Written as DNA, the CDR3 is TGTGCCAGCAGCGTGAGGGGCGGGCTCGAAGCTTTCTTT.

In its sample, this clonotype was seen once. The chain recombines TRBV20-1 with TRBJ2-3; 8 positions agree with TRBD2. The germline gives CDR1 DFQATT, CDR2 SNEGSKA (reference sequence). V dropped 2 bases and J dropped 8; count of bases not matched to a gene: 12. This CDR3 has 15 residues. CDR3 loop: CSARPSPSGSGTQYF. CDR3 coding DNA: TGCAGTGCTAGACCATCACCGAGCGGGAGCGGTACGCAGTATTTT.

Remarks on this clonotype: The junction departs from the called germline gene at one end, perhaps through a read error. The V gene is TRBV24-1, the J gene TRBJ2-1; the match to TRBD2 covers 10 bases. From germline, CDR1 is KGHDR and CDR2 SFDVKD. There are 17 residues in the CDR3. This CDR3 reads CATSEDTSGELYSEQFF. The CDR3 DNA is TGTGCCACCAGTGAGGATACTAGCGGGGAACTGTACAGTGAGCAGTTCTTC.

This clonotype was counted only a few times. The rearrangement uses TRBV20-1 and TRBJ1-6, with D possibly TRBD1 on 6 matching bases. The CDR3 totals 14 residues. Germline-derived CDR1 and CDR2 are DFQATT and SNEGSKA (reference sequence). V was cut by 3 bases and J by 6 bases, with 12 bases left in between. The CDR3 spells CSASPGQPNSPLHF. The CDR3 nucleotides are TGCAGTGCTAGCCCCGGACAGCCTAATTCACCCCTCCACTTT.

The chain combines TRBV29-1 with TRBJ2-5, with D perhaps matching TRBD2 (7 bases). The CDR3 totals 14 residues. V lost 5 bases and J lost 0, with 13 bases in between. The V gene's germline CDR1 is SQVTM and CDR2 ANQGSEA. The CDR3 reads CSVKGGGYQETQYF. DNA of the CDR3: TGCAGCGTTAAAGGGGGGGGGTACCAAGAGACCCAGTACTTC.

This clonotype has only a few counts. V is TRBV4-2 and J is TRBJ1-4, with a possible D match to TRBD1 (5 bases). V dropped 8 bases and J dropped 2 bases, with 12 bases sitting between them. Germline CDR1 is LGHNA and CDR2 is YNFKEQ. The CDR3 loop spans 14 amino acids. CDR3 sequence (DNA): TGTGCCAGCTGCGAGGGGCTCACTAATGAAAAACTGTTTTTT. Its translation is CASCEGLTNEKLFF.

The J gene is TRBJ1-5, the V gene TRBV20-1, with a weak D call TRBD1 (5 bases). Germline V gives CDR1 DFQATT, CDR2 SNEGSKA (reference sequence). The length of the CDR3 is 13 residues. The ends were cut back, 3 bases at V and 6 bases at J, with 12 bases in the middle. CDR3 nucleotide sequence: TGCAGTGCTAGCGGGGGTAAGCGTCAGCCCCAGCATTTT. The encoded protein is CSASGGKRQPQHF.

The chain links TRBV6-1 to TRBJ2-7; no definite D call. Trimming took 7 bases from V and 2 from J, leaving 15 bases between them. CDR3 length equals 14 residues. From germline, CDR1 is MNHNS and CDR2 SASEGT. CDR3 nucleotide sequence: TGTGCCAGCACTGTCCCGGGCAGGCCCTACGAGCAGTACTTC. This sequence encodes CASTVPGRPYEQYF.

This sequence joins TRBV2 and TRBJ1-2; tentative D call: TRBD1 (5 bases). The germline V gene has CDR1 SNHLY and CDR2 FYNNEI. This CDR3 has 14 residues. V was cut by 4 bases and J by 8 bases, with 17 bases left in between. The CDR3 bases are TGTGCCAGCAGTGGCCGACAGAGTTCTTCCGGCTACACCTTC. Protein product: CASSGRQSSSGYTF.

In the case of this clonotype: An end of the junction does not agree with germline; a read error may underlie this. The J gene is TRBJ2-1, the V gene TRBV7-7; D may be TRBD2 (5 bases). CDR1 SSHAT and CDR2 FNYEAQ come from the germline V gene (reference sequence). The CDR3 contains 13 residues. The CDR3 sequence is CASSLDESGEQFF. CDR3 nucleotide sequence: TGTGCTAGCAGCTTAGATGAATCGGGAGAGCAGTTCTTC.

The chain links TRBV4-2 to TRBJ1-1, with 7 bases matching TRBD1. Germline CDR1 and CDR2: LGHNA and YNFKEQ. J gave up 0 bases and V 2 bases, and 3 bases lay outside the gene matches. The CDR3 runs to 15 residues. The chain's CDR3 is CASSQPQGLNTEAFF. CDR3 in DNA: TGTGCCAGCAGCCAACCACAGGGGCTGAACACTGAAGCTTTCTTT.

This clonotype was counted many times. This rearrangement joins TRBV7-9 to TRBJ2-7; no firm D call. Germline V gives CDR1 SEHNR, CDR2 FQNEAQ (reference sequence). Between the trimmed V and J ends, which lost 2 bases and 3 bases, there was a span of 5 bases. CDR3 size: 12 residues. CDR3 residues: CASSLIGYEQYF. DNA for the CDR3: TGTGCCAGCAGCTTAATCGGCTACGAGCAGTACTTC. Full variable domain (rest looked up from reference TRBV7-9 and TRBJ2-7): DTGVSQNPRHKITKRGQNVTFRCDPISEHNRLYWYRQTLGQGPEFLTYFQNEAQLEKSRLLSDRFSAERPKGSFSTLEIQRTEQGDSAMYLCASSLIGYEQYFGPGTRLTVT.

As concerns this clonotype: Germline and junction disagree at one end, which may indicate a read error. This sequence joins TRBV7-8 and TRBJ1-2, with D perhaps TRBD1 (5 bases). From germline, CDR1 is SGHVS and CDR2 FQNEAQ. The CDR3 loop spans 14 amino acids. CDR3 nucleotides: TGTGCCGGCAGCAGCGGGAAGGGGCGGAGCGGCTACACCTTC. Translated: CAGSSGKGRSGYTF. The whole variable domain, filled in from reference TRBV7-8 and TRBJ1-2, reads GAGVSQSPRYKVAKRGQDVALRCDPISGHVSLFWYQQALGQGPEFLTYFQNEAQLDKSGLPSDRFFAERPEGSVSTLKIQRTQQEDSAVYLCAGSSGKGRSGYTFGSGTRLTVV.

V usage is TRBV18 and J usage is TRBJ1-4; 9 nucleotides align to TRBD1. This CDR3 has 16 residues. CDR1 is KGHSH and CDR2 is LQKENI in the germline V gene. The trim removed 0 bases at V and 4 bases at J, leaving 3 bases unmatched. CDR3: CASSPPLTGGNEKLFF. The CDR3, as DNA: TGTGCCAGCTCACCACCGTTGACAGGGGGTAATGAAAAACTGTTTTTT.

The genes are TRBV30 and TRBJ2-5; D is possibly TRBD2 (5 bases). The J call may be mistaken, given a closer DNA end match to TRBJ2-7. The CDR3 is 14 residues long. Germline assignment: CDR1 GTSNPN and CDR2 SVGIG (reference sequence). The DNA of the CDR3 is TGTGCCTGGAGTAGCGGACCCTCCACGTTCGAGCAGTACTTC. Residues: CAWSSGPSTFEQYF.

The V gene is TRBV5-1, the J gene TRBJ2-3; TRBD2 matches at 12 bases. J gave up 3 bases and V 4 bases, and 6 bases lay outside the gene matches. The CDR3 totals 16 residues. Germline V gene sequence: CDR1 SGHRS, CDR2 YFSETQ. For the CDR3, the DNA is TGCGCCAGCAGCAAAATGGGGACTAGCGGGACAGATACGCAGTATTTT. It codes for CASSKMGTSGTDTQYF.

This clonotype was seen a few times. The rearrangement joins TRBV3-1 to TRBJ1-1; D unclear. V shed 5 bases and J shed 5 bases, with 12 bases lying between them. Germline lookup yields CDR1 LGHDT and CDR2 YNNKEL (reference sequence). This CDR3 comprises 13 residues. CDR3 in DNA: TGTGCCAGCAGCTCCGGAGGAGGGACTGAAGCTTTCTTT. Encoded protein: CASSSGGGTEAFF.

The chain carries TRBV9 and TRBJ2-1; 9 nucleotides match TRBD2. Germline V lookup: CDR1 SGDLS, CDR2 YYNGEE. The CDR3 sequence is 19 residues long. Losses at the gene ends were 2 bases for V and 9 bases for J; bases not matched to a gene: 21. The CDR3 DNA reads TGTGCCAGCAGCGTCGAGAGGGGGTTTAGCGGGGGCCGGCGGATTGAGCAGTTCTTC. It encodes CASSVERGFSGGRRIEQFF.

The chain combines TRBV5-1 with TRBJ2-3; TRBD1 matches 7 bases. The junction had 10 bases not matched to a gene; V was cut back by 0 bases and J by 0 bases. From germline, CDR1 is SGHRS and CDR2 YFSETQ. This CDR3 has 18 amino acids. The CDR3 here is CASSLVPRDRESTDTQYF. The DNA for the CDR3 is TGCGCCAGCAGCTTGGTACCCCGGGACAGAGAAAGCACAGATACGCAGTATTTT.

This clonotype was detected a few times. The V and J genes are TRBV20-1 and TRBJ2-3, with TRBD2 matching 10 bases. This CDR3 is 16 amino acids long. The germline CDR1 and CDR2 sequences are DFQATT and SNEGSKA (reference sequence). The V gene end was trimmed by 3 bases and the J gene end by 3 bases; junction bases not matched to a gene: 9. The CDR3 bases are TGCAGTGCTAGGCGGGCTAGCGGGGGTTTGACAGATACGCAGTATTTT. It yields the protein CSARRASGGLTDTQYF.

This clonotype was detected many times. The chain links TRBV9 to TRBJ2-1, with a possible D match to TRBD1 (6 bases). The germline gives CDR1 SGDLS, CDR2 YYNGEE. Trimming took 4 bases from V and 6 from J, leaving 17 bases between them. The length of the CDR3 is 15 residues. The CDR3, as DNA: TGTGCCAGCAGCAACCGACAGGTGCCGTCCAATGAGCAGTTCTTC. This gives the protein CASSNRQVPSNEQFF.

In DNA form, the CDR3 reads TGTGCCAGCTCTCTAGAAGGGGGACAGGGGGACAATGAGCAGTTCTTC. This encodes CASSLEGGQGDNEQFF. V usage is TRBV18 and J usage is TRBJ2-1; 11 bases agree with TRBD1. CDR1 KGHSH and CDR2 LQKENI come from the germline V gene. The junction had 9 bases not matched to a gene; V was cut back by 6 bases and J by 5 bases. The CDR3 extends over 16 amino acids.

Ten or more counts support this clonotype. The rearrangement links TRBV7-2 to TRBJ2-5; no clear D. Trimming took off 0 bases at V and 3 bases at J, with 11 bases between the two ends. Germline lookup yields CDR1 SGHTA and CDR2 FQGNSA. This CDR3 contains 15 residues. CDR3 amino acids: CASSLANLDKETQYF. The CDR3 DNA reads TGTGCCAGCAGCTTAGCGAACCTGGATAAAGAGACCCAGTACTTC.

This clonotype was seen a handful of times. CDR3 region: CASAVGGTYEQYF. The DNA for the CDR3 is TGTGCCAGCGCCGTCGGGGGTACCTACGAGCAGTACTTC. The rearrangement links TRBV28 to TRBJ2-7; D is perhaps TRBD2 (6 bases). V lost 8 bases and J 2 bases, leaving 13 bases between the germline ends. Germline V CDR1 and CDR2: MDHEN, SYDVKM. CDR3 length equals 13 residues. Using reference TRBV28 and TRBJ2-7 for the parts outside the CDR3, the full variable domain is DVKVTQSSRYLVKRTGEKVFLECVQDMDHENMFWYRQDPGLGLRLIYFSYDVKMKEKGDIPEGYSVSREKKERFSLILESASTNQTSMYLCASAVGGTYEQYFGPGTRLTVT.

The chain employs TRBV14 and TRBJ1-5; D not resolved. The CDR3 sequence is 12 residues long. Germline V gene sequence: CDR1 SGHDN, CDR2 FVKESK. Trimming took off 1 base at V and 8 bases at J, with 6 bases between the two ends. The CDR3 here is CASSQGQEPQHF. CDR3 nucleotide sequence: TGTGCCAGCAGCCAAGGACAAGAGCCCCAGCATTTT.

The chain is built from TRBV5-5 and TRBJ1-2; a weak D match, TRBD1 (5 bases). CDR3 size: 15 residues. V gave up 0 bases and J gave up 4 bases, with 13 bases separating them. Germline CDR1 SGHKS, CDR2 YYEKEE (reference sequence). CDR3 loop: CASSLAVGEAYGYTF. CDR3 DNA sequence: TGTGCCAGCAGCTTGGCCGTGGGGGAAGCCTATGGCTACACCTTC.

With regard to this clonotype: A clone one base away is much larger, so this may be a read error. The CDR3 spells CVSSQTTGASYEQYF. The CDR3 region has the DNA TGTGTCAGCAGCCAGACGACAGGGGCTTCCTACGAGCAGTACTTC. The chain is built from TRBV6-6 and TRBJ2-1; 8 bases agree with TRBD1. With the DNA end fitting TRBJ2-7 better, the J assignment may be wrong. This CDR3 is built from 15 residues. Per germline, CDR1 MNHNY and CDR2 SVGAGI (reference sequence).